This T cell receptor beta chain derives from a study of blood T cell repertoires in COVID-19. As for the study in general: T cells, B-cell-depleted T cells, or PBMCs supplied cDNA or gDNA.

Original handling: Researchers report that nucleated cell counts were estimated from reference gene primer amplification. The data were produced by immunoSEQ multiplex PCR, yet TCRdb's version contains in-frame clones alone and is incomplete. V and J calls and clone size are those listed in that table; D and trimming were worked out from the DNA. The sample carries around 170,000 clones, about 86% recorded once. The CDR3 contains 13 residues. Trimming took off 4 bases at V and 7 bases at J, with 11 bases between the two ends. Per germline, CDR1 MRHNA and CDR2 SNTAGT. The clonotype comes from a man aged 30 to 39 with active or convalescent COVID-19. Sequenced: peripheral blood. The chain joins TRBV6-4 to TRBJ1-5; possibly TRBD1 for D (6 bases). In nucleotides, the CDR3 is TGTGCCAGCAGTGTGGGGGCAGGCCAGCCCCAGCATTTT. This gives the protein CASSVGAGQPQHF.